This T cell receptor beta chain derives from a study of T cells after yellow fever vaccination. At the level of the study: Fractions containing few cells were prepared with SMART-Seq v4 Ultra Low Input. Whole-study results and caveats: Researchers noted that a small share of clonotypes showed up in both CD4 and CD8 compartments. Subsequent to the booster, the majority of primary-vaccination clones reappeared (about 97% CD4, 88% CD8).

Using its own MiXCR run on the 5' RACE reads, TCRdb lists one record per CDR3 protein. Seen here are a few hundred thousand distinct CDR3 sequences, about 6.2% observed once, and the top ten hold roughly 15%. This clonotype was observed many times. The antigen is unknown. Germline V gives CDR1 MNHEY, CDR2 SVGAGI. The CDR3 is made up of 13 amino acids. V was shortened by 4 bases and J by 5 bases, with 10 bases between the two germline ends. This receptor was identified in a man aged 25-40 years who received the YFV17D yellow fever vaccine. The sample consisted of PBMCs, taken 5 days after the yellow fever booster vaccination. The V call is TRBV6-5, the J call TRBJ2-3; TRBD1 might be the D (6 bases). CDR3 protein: CASSSGVKDTQYF. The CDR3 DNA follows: TGTGCCAGCAGTTCAGGGGTCAAAGATACGCAGTATTTT.